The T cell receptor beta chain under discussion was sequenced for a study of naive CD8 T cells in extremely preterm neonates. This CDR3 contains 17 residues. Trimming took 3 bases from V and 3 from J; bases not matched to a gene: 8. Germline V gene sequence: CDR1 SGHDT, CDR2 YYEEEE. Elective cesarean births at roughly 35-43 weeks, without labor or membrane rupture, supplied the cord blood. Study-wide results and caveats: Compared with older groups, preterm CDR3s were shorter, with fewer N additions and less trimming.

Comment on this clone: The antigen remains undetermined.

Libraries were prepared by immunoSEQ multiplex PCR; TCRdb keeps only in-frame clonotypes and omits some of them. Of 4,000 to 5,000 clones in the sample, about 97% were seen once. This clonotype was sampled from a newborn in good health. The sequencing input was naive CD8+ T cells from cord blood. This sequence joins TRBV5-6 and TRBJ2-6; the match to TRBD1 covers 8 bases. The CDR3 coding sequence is TGTGCCAGCAGCTCGGAGGACAGGGAGTTTGGGGCCAACGTCCTGACTTTC. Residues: CASSSEDREFGANVLTF.